This T cell receptor (beta chain) comes out of a study of blood T cell repertoires in COVID-19 (dated by TCRdb to 2018 to 2020). Regarding the study in general: Samples covering the acute and convalescent phases of COVID-19 were provided by collaborators in the United States, Italy and Spain. The repertoires were made available in a free public database intended to serve as a resource for research on the immune response to SARS-CoV-2. The material from the prospective study consisted of cDNA or gDNA derived from T cells, B-cell-depleted T cells, or PBMCs. Samples came from the ongoing ImmuneRACE study (first 160 participants) plus 1,254 subjects from 6 global collaborators. A de-identified subject ID, COVID-19 status, age in years and sex were almost always included in the sample metadata. Subjects who had been exposed to COVID-19, were actively infected with it, or had recovered from it provided the deeply sampled blood TCRbeta repertoires that made up the dataset. Where available, HLA class I and class II types were obtained from metadata supplied by the sample provider rather than from assay-based typing. The full study reports these points: How much clinical and demographic metadata was included differed by source and by participant, and the metadata was provided uncurated.

TCRbeta CDR3 regions were amplified from genomic DNA using the immunoSEQ Assay, a bias-controlled multiplex PCR. The published analysis was carried out like this. Nucleated cell counts per sample were estimated from amplification of reference gene primers within the assay. Sequence reads were collapsed and filtered to measure the absolute abundance of every unique TCRbeta CDR3 rearrangement. For each sample, productive Simpson clonality was calculated by taking the square root of Simpson's diversity index across productive rearrangements. TCRdb carries this immuneACCESS record with in-frame sequences only. Its versions omit some clonotypes, under half of them owing to an unresolved V gene in the studies checked, with the rest unexplained. V, J and clone size reflect that table, while D and trimming were determined from the DNA. The sample yields roughly 250,000 clones; around 81% were counted once. Approximately 14% of the sample is taken by the ten largest.

The CDR3, cysteine through phenylalanine, is 11 amino acids long. CDR3 DNA is the only sequence kept; it has 33 bases, read in frame from the first base. From a lookup of the germline V gene, CDR1 and CDR2 are MDHEN and SYDVKM. V is pared back by 4 bases and J by 13 bases, with 11 bases lying between the germline termini. One collaborating source in Seattle enrolled patients during active infection and followed them longitudinally through the course of disease. The collaborating institutions used their own protocols to collect whole blood in K2EDTA tubes. For TCRbeta analysis, collaborator samples were shipped as frozen whole blood, as isolated PBMCs, or as DNA extracted from either sample type. As concerns this clone: This clone's antigen is unknown. Per-base quality was not reported, and no clone a single base away is much larger than it.

The sequenced sample consisted of peripheral blood. The sequence joins TRBV28 to TRBJ1-5; the D gene is unclear. The sequence came from a person aged 65 to 79 with COVID-19, enrolled during active disease. The DNA sequence is TGTGCCAGCAGTTCAGTCCTTCTTCAGCATTTT. This is translated as CASSSVLLQHF. The full variable domain, completed from the reference TRBV28 and TRBJ1-5 proteins outside the CDR3, reads DVKVTQSSRYLVKRTGEKVFLECVQDMDHENMFWYRQDPGLGLRLIYFSYDVKMKEKGDIPEGYSVSREKKERFSLILESASTNQTSMYLCASSSVLLQHFGDGTRLSIL.